This TCR beta chain comes out of a study of blood T cell repertoires in COVID-19. Study-level background: Sites across the United States, Italy and Spain contributed samples from acute and convalescent COVID-19. From T cells, B-cell-depleted T cells, or PBMCs came the material, which was cDNA or gDNA.

Germline-derived CDR1 and CDR2 are MNHEY and SVGAGI. The CDR3 sequence is 13 residues long. V gave up 6 bases and J gave up 4 bases, with 12 bases separating them. Original data processing: Reference gene primer amplification gave estimated nucleated cell counts. TCRdb's copy holds only in-frame clones and misses some; the assay was immunoSEQ multiplex PCR. V, J and clone size were drawn from that table, and D and trimming were deduced from the DNA. The sample lists a few hundred thousand clones; about nine tenths were seen once. Sequencing input: peripheral blood. The chain carries TRBV6-5 and TRBJ1-2; tentatively, D is TRBD1 (6 bases). The source is a man between 45 and 60 years old with active or convalescent COVID-19. CDR3 DNA: TGTGCCAGCAGATCAGGGGTGAGCTATGGCTACACCTTC. Translating gives CASRSGVSYGYTF.